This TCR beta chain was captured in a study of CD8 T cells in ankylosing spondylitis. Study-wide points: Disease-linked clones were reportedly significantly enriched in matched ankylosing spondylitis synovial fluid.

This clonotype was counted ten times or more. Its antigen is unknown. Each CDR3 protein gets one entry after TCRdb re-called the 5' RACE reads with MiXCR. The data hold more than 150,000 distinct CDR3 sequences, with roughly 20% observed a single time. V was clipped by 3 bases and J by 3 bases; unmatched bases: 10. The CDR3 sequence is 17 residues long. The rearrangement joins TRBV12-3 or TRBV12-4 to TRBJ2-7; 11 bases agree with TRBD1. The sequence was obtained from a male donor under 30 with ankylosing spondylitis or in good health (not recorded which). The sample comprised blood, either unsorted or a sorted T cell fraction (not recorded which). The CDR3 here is CASSFGVGQGVVYEQYF. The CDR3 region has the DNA TGTGCCAGCAGTTTCGGGGTGGGACAGGGGGTAGTCTACGAGCAGTACTTC.